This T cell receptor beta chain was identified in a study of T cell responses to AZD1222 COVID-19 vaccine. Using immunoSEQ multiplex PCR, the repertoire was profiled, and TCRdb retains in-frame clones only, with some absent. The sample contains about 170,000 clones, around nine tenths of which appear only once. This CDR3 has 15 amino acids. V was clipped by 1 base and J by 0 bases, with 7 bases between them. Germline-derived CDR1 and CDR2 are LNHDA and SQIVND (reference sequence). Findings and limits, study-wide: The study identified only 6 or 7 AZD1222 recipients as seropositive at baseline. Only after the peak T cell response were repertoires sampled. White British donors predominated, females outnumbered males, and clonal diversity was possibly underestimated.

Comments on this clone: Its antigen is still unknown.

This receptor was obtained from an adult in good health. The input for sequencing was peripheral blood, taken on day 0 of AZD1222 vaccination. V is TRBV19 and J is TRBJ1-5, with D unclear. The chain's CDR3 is CASSIGRNSNQPQHF. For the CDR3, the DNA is TGTGCCAGTAGTATAGGCAGAAATAGCAATCAGCCCCAGCATTTT.